Reported below is one T cell receptor (beta chain). Both 60 Vbeta primers and 13 Jbeta primers went into the PCR. Clones were read by immunoSEQ multiplex PCR, and TCRdb kept only the in-frame ones, dropping some. The sample has under 200,000 clones, approximately 80% seen once; the top ten hold around 2.5%. Per germline, CDR1 MDHEN and CDR2 SYDVKM. The CDR3 consists of 14 residues. V trimming: 10 bases; J trimming: 4 bases; junction bases outside the gene matches: 8. This entry is derived from a study of cytomegalovirus exposure and HLA in healthy donors. In the study overall: There were 90 million to 140 million unique TCR beta sequences, drawn from some 180 million T cells, in an earlier analysis.

The sample comprised PBMCs. The chain carries TRBV28 and TRBJ1-2; 11 bases are a match to TRBD1. This receptor was obtained from a woman aged 50 to 65 in good health and CMV-seropositive. CDR3 residues: CATGQGAGGYGYTF. CDR3 in DNA: TGTGCCACCGGACAGGGGGCTGGCGGCTATGGCTACACCTTC.